These 22 T cell receptor beta chains were all obtained from the same sample, sequenced in a study of T cell repertoires in cytomegalovirus infection. TCRdb analysed the reads with MiXCR anew, one entry per CDR3 protein. The table lists 150,000 or so distinct CDR3 sequences, 20% to 30% of them singletons. The sequenced sample was PBMCs. All receptors derive from a human donor in good health (CMV status not recorded). Some clones in this sample may be carry-over from other donors' samples.

This clonotype turned up a few times. The CDR3 is CASSQTLPGQGRGATNEKLFF. The CDR3 DNA follows: TGTGCCAGCAGCCAAACCCTCCCGGGACAGGGTAGAGGTGCAACTAATGAAAAACTGTTTTTT. The chain combines TRBV4-2 with TRBJ1-4, with 9 bases matching TRBD1. The germline CDR1 and CDR2 sequences are LGHNA and YNFKEQ. V trimming: 2 bases; J trimming: 0 bases; junction bases outside the gene matches: 16. This CDR3 spans 21 amino acids.

This clonotype was counted ten times or more. The gene calls are TRBV7-2 and TRBJ1-4; D is undetermined. The V gene's germline CDR1 is SGHTA and CDR2 FQGNSA. Deletions cut 8 bases from V and 1 base from J, with 14 bases between. CDR3 length: 15 residues. This chain's CDR3 is CASSSRRGTNEKLFF. In DNA form, the CDR3 reads TGTGCCAGCTCGTCTAGACGGGGAACTAATGAAAAACTGTTTTTT.

This clonotype occurred a few times. This sequence joins TRBV10-3 and TRBJ2-5, with D perhaps being TRBD1 or TRBD2 (6 bases each). With 0 bases removed from V and 5 bases from J, the gap between germline ends came to 10 bases. CDR3 length equals 14 residues. The germline V gene has CDR1 ENHRY and CDR2 SYGVKD. Written as DNA, the CDR3 is TGTGCCATCAGTGAGTCGGAGGGGGAGGAGACCCAGTACTTC. The encoded protein is CAISESEGEETQYF.

This clonotype was observed a few times. The chain carries TRBV6-2 or TRBV6-3 and TRBJ2-4, with D possibly matching TRBD2 (7 bases). Germline CDR1 is MNHEY and CDR2 is SVGEGT. The CDR3 extends over 13 amino acids. V lost 7 bases, J lost 7 bases, and 14 bases lay in between. DNA of the CDR3: TGTGCCAGCACTTGGGGGGGGCGGAACATTCAGTACTTC. Its translation is CASTWGGRNIQYF.

This clonotype was observed a few times. The chain is built from TRBV20-1 and TRBJ1-1, with 7 bases fitting TRBD1. The trim removed 3 bases at V and 1 base at J, leaving 2 bases unmatched. CDR3 length: 13 residues. Germline CDR1 DFQATT, CDR2 SNEGSKA (reference sequence). The CDR3 loop reads CSASGTANTEAFF. DNA for the CDR3: TGCAGTGCTAGCGGGACAGCGAACACTGAAGCTTTCTTT.

This clonotype was seen ten or more times. The chain uses TRBV28 and TRBJ2-7, with D uncertain. This CDR3 is 14 amino acids long. In germline, CDR1 is MDHEN, CDR2 SYDVKM. Trimming cost V 1 base and J 6 bases, with 13 bases left between them. The CDR3 DNA sequence: TGTGCCAGCAGTTTATTGGGGATTGTCGGCGAGCAGTACTTC. Translation gives CASSLLGIVGEQYF.

This clonotype was detected ten times or more. The chain links TRBV7-8 to TRBJ1-2, with D perhaps matching TRBD1 (5 bases). Germline CDR1 reads SGHVS; CDR2 reads FQNEAQ. The CDR3 runs to 15 residues. Trimming removed 0 bases from V and 4 bases from J, with 12 bases in between. Here the CDR3 DNA reads TGTGCCAGCAGCTTAGCGCGTCTGGGACCCTATGGCTACACCTTC. Its protein is CASSLARLGPYGYTF. The whole variable domain, filled in from reference TRBV7-8 and TRBJ1-2, reads GAGVSQSPRYKVAKRGQDVALRCDPISGHVSLFWYQQALGQGPEFLTYFQNEAQLDKSGLPSDRFFAERPEGSVSTLKIQRTQQEDSAVYLCASSLARLGPYGYTFGSGTRLTVV.

This clonotype has ten or more counts. This chain uses TRBV7-2 with TRBJ1-1, with D tentatively TRBD1 (6 bases). Germline V gives CDR1 SGHTA, CDR2 FQGNSA. This CDR3 spans 14 amino acids. Trimming cost V 3 bases and J 3 bases, with 11 bases left between them. Here the CDR3 reads CASSLGAGDTEAFF. CDR3 nucleotides: TGTGCCAGCAGCTTGGGGGCAGGGGACACTGAAGCTTTCTTT.

This clonotype was observed many times. The V call is TRBV7-9, the J call TRBJ1-1; D uncertain. The germline V gene has CDR1 SEHNR and CDR2 FQNEAQ (reference sequence). The CDR3 extends over 14 amino acids. Trimming left V 5 bases short and J 4 bases short, with 14 bases between. The CDR3 coding sequence is TGTGCCAGCAGCCTCCAGTCGGGTCTCACTGAAGCTTTCTTT. Amino acid sequence: CASSLQSGLTEAFF.

The chain uses TRBV6-1 and TRBJ1-5; weak D call: TRBD1 (6 bases). Between the trimmed V and J ends, which lost 2 bases and 7 bases, there was a span of 15 bases. Germline V lookup: CDR1 MNHNS, CDR2 SASEGT. The CDR3 consists of 15 residues. The CDR3 region has the DNA TGTGCCAGCAGTGAATGGGGGGCGCCGGACCAGCCCCAGCATTTT. Its protein is CASSEWGAPDQPQHF.

This chain connects TRBV6-2 or TRBV6-3 to TRBJ1-5; D not resolved. Germline V CDR1 and CDR2: MNHEY, SVGEGT. V lost 6 bases, J lost 0 bases, and 9 bases lay in between. The CDR3 has 14 residues. The CDR3 coding sequence is TGTGCCAGCAGGCCAGACAATAGCAATCAGCCCCAGCATTTT. It yields the protein CASRPDNSNQPQHF.

In this sample, this clonotype turned up a few times. The genes are TRBV19 and TRBJ1-2, with TRBD1 matching over 7 bases. V trimming: 6 bases; J trimming: 9 bases; junction bases outside the gene matches: 10. The CDR3 spans 13 residues. CDR1 is LNHDA, CDR2 SQIVND, per germline (reference sequence). This chain's CDR3 is CASRGQSLPSYTF. The CDR3 DNA reads as TGTGCCAGTAGGGGACAGTCCCTCCCGAGCTACACCTTC.

This chain joins TRBV7-3 and TRBJ1-2; 7 positions agree with TRBD1. CDR1 is SGHTA, CDR2 FQGTGA, per germline. CDR3 length: 14 amino acids. V lost 6 bases, J lost 8 bases, and 12 bases stayed unmatched. Written as DNA, the CDR3 is TGTGCCAGCAGTCAAGCCGGGACAGCCAAGGGCTACACCTTC. Translation gives CASSQAGTAKGYTF.

This clonotype came up many times. V is TRBV7-8 and J is TRBJ1-1; D gene uncertain. V lost 3 bases and J lost 0, with 8 bases in between. The CDR3 contains 14 residues. Looked up from germline, CDR1 is SGHVS and CDR2 is FQNEAQ. The CDR3: CASSFGRMNTEAFF. CDR3 nucleotide sequence: TGTGCCAGCAGCTTCGGACGGATGAACACTGAAGCTTTCTTT.

This chain connects TRBV12-3 or TRBV12-4 to TRBJ1-4, with TRBD1 identical over 7 bases. CDR3 length: 15 residues. V shed 6 bases, J shed 4 bases, and the junction held 8 bases outside the gene matches. The CDR3 here is CASRPGTADNEKLFF. CDR3 DNA: TGTGCCAGCAGGCCCGGGACAGCTGATAATGAAAAACTGTTTTTT.

A few counts support this clonotype. This CDR3 is CASSERPPAFEAFF. DNA of the CDR3: TGTGCCAGCAGTGAAAGGCCTCCAGCCTTTGAAGCTTTCTTT. The chain carries TRBV6-1 and TRBJ1-1; no definite D call. The germline CDR1 and CDR2 sequences are MNHNS and SASEGT. The CDR3 is 14 amino acids. Trimming cost V 2 bases and J 7 bases, with 14 bases left between them.

This clonotype has more than one count but fewer than ten. Written as DNA, the CDR3 is TGTGCCAGCAGCTTATTCCGGGGGCCCGGGGCCAACGTCCTGACTTTC. Translated: CASSLFRGPGANVLTF. The chain has TRBV11-2 and TRBJ2-6; D might be TRBD1 or TRBD2, each matching 6 bases. CDR3 length: 16 residues. The V gene's germline CDR1 is SGHAT and CDR2 FQNNGV. The V and J ends lost 2 bases and 4 bases respectively, with 12 bases between them.

This clonotype was counted only a few times. The chain recombines TRBV12-3 or TRBV12-4 with TRBJ2-3, with 8 positions matching TRBD2. Losses at the gene ends were 2 bases for V and 2 bases for J; bases not matched to a gene: 6. The CDR3 sequence is 16 residues long. The CDR3 reads CASSLKLAETTDTQYF. CDR3 DNA sequence: TGTGCCAGCAGTTTAAAACTAGCGGAGACCACAGATACGCAGTATTTT.

This clonotype was counted at least ten times. V gene TRBV7-2 combines with J gene TRBJ1-2; D is unclear. Germline-derived CDR1 and CDR2 are SGHTA and FQGNSA. With 3 bases removed from V and 5 bases from J, the gap between germline ends came to 1 base. The CDR3 covers 10 residues. The CDR3 DNA reads as TGTGCCAGCAGCTTGTATGGCTACACCTTC. Translation gives CASSLYGYTF.

There are a few counts of this clonotype. The chain employs TRBV5-6 and TRBJ1-3; TRBD1 might be the D (6 bases). Germline CDR1 is SGHDT and CDR2 is YYEEEE. The CDR3 runs 14 residues. V was cut by 4 bases and J by 4 bases, with 12 bases left in between. CDR3 sequence reads: CASSGTSLGNTIYF. The CDR3 DNA follows: TGTGCCAGCAGCGGGACATCATTAGGAAACACCATATATTTT.

In this sample, this clonotype turned up once. The junction departs from germline at one end; a sequencing error may be responsible. This chain links TRBV20-1 with TRBJ2-3; D call uncertain. This CDR3 has 13 amino acids. Per the germline V gene, CDR1 is DFQATT and CDR2 is SNEGSKA (reference sequence). DNA for the CDR3: TGCAGTGCTAGAGTGGGGTCGAGAGATATGCAGTATTTT. Its protein is CSARVGSRDMQYF.

Many counts were recorded for this clonotype. This rearrangement joins TRBV7-6 to TRBJ2-2; tentatively, D is TRBD2 (7 bases). This CDR3 is 18 amino acids long. Trimming removed 4 bases at V and 1 base at J, with 19 bases between. The germline V gene encodes CDR1 SGHVS and CDR2 FNYEAQ. The CDR3 bases are TGTGCCAGCAGCTCAACCGAGGCGGGGGCCTTGAACACCGGGGAGCTGTTTTTT. Amino acids: CASSSTEAGALNTGELFF.